A selection of T cell receptor beta chains follows, all from one sample in a study of graft-versus-host responses after intestinal transplantation. These receptors are not linked to any known antigen. TCRdb keeps only in-frame clones here, not all; method: immunoSEQ multiplex PCR. The repertoire consists of just over 85,000 clones, with 85% to 95% occurring once and the leading ten covering more than 0.35%. Specimen: unstimulated CD8+ T cells sorted from spleen or lymph node cells, collected before transplant. The origin of the receptors is a human donor who was the organ donor for an intestinal transplant. The CDR3 runs from the conserved cysteine through the conserved F or W. D genes are given only for firm matches. Not every row has a clone size; where given, it reads once, few, many or a size class.

-	TRBV19	-	TRBJ1-2	CASSILRESLYGYTF	TGTGCCAGTAGTATCCTCAGGGAATCCCTCTATGGCTACACCTTC
-	TRBV5-6	-	TRBJ1-4	CASSFGGEKLFF	TGTGCCAGCAGCTTCGGGGGTGAAAAACTGTTTTTT
TRBD2	TRBV4-1	-	TRBJ2-7	CASSQLLAGAYEQYF	TGCGCCAGCAGCCAACTGCTAGCGGGGGCCTACGAGCAGTACTTC
-	TRBV7-9	once	TRBJ1-1	CASSLPQGLTEAFF	TGTGCCAGCAGCTTACCGCAGGGGCTCACTGAAGCTTTCTTT
-	TRBV4-1	-	TRBJ1-1	CASSQEAMPGVEAFF	TGCGCCAGCAGCCAAGAGGCTATGCCGGGTGTTGAGGCTTTCTTT
TRBD1	TRBV19	-	TRBJ1-5	CASSTRDRGNSNQPQHF	TGTGCCAGTAGTACGCGGGACAGGGGGAATAGCAATCAGCCCCAGCATTTT
TRBD1	TRBV7-2	-	TRBJ2-7	CASSRDRGRLGSYEQYF	TGTGCCAGCAGCCGGGACAGGGGGCGCTTAGGGTCCTACGAGCAGTACTTC
TRBD1	TRBV28	-	TRBJ1-5	CASSNRGHQPQHF	TGTGCCAGCAGTAACAGGGGGCATCAGCCCCAGCATTTT
TRBD2	TRBV10-3	-	TRBJ2-7	CAISEVAEGAGLSYEQYF	TGTGCCATCAGTGAAGTAGCGGAAGGAGCGGGGCTGTCCTACGAGCAGTACTTC
-	TRBV20-1	-	TRBJ2-5	CSPRGEGTQYF	TGCAGTCCAAGAGGCGAGGGGACCCAGTACTTC
-	TRBV19	-	TRBJ2-7	CASSISTDSYEQYF	TGTGCCAGTAGTATAAGTACAGATTCCTACGAGCAGTACTTC
-	TRBV10-3	few	TRBJ1-2	CASQGVTPYGYTF	TGTGCCAGCCAGGGTGTTACCCCCTATGGCTACACCTTC
TRBD1	TRBV15	-	TRBJ2-7	CATSFGTGSYEQYF	TGTGCCACCAGCTTCGGGACAGGGAGCTACGAGCAGTACTTC
TRBD1	TRBV7-9	-	TRBJ2-1	CASSVGTGGFEQFF	TGTGCCAGCAGCGTAGGGACAGGTGGGTTTGAGCAGTTCTTC
TRBD2	TRBV11-2	-	TRBJ2-7	CASSYGTSGGRYEQYF	TGTGCCAGCAGCTACGGGACTAGCGGGGGGCGTTACGAGCAGTACTTC
TRBD1	TRBV4-1	-	TRBJ2-1	CASSHRQGVDEQFF	TGCGCCAGCAGCCACCGACAGGGGGTGGATGAGCAGTTCTTC
-	TRBV6-5	-	TRBJ1-3	CASSYSTGPGNTIYF	TGTGCCAGCAGTTACTCGACAGGACCCGGAAACACCATATATTTT
-	TRBV9	-	TRBJ2-2	CASSVVGAGELFF	TGTGCCAGCAGCGTAGTAGGAGCCGGGGAGCTGTTTTTT
TRBD2	TRBV11-2	-	TRBJ2-1	CASSLGLAGVNEQFF	TGTGCCAGCAGCTTGGGACTAGCGGGGGTTAATGAGCAGTTCTTC
-	TRBV2	-	TRBJ1-1	CASRGRGNTEAFF	TGTGCCAGCAGGGGTAGGGGAAACACTGAAGCTTTCTTT
-	TRBV21-1	few	TRBJ1-1	CASRAGMNTEAFF	TGTGCCAGCAGGGCAGGGATGAACACTGAAGCTTTCTTT
TRBD1	TRBV5-5	-	TRBJ1-5	CASSLTGANQPQHF	TGTGCCAGCAGCCTTACAGGGGCCAATCAGCCCCAGCATTTT
TRBD2	TRBV15	-	TRBJ2-1	CATSTTSGDYNEQFF	TGTGCCACCAGCACCACTAGCGGAGACTACAATGAGCAGTTCTTC
-	TRBV7-6	-	TRBJ1-6	CASSPEPSSPLHF	TGTGCCAGCAGCCCGGAACCTAGTTCACCCCTCCACTTT
-	TRBV7-9	-	TRBJ2-7	CASSLAVYEQYF	TGTGCCAGCAGCTTAGCCGTTTACGAGCAGTACTTC
-	TRBV6-4	-	TRBJ2-2	CATPRENTGELFF	TGTGCCACCCCCCGGGAGAACACCGGGGAGCTGTTTTTT
TRBD1	TRBV7-3	-	TRBJ1-2	CASSPGQAYGYTF	TGTGCCAGCAGCCCCGGACAGGCCTATGGCTACACCTTC
-	TRBV19	-	TRBJ1-2	CASSIVPGTDYGYTF	TGTGCCAGTAGTATAGTTCCGGGAACCGACTATGGCTACACCTTC
TRBD1	TRBV5-4	once	TRBJ1-2	CASSLGDRGRGYTF	TGTGCCAGCAGCTTGGGGGACAGGGGAAGGGGCTACACCTTC
-	TRBV7-6	-	TRBJ1-1	CASSLRTEGSEAFF	TGTGCCAGCAGCTTACGGACAGAGGGCTCTGAAGCTTTCTTT
-	TRBV4-3	-	TRBJ2-6	CASSQSGMFGANVLTF	TGCGCCAGCAGCCAATCGGGGATGTTCGGGGCCAACGTCCTGACTTTC
-	TRBV13	-	TRBJ2-7	CASSLGGPEYEQYF	TGTGCCAGCAGCTTAGGGGGGCCGGAATACGAGCAGTACTTC
TRBD2	TRBV4-3	-	TRBJ2-5	CASSQGWISGGAQRQTQYF	TGCGCCAGCAGCCAAGGTTGGATAAGCGGGGGGGCCCAACGGCAGACCCAGTACTTC
-	TRBV2	-	TRBJ2-1	CAGGALGSHNEQFF	TGTGCCGGAGGAGCGCTCGGCTCCCACAATGAGCAGTTCTTC
-	TRBV6-1	-	TRBJ1-2	CASRPTGFNYGYTF	TGTGCCAGCAGACCGACAGGTTTTAACTATGGCTACACCTTC
-	TRBV19	-	TRBJ2-7	CASSLGGFSPEQYF	TGTGCCAGTAGCCTTGGGGGGTTTTCACCCGAGCAGTACTTC
TRBD1	TRBV5-6	-	TRBJ2-1	CASSFTGGFSYNEQFF	TGTGCCAGCAGCTTTACAGGGGGCTTTTCCTACAATGAGCAGTTCTTC
TRBD1	TRBV19	-	TRBJ2-1	CASRMGHQGAYNEQFF	TGTGCCAGCCGCATGGGACACCAGGGGGCCTACAATGAGCAGTTCTTC
TRBD1	TRBV5-4	-	TRBJ1-2	CASSLDRTGGVYGYTF	TGTGCCAGCAGCTTGGATCGGACAGGGGGAGTTTATGGCTACACCTTC
-	TRBV4-1	-	TRBJ1-1	CASSQPDSSTEAFF	TGCGCCAGCAGCCAACCCGACAGCTCCACTGAAGCTTTCTTT
-	TRBV7-8	-	TRBJ2-5	CASSLLPYQETQYF	TGTGCCAGCAGCCTCCTTCCGTACCAAGAGACCCAGTACTTC
TRBD1	TRBV5-6	once	TRBJ1-2	CASRRDRDYGYTF	TGTGCCAGCAGGCGGGACAGGGACTATGGCTACACCTTC
TRBD1	TRBV10-3	once	TRBJ1-2	CAITGGDSAYGYTF	TGTGCCATCACCGGAGGGGACAGCGCCTATGGCTACACCTTC
-	TRBV9	-	TRBJ1-1	CASSGENTEAFF	TGTGCCAGCAGCGGAGAGAACACTGAAGCTTTCTTT
-	TRBV4-1	-	TRBJ2-1	CASSQRTVPSSYNEQFF	TGCGCCAGCAGCCAACGGACAGTTCCGAGCTCCTACAATGAGCAGTTCTTC
-	TRBV9	once	TRBJ2-7	CASSVGLGTYEQYF	TGTGCCAGCAGCGTAGGCCTAGGAACCTACGAGCAGTACTTC
-	TRBV6-5	-	TRBJ1-4	CASSWGGETNEKLFF	TGTGCCAGCAGCTGGGGAGGGGAAACTAATGAAAAACTGTTTTTT